This T cell receptor beta chain was identified during a study of T cell clonotyping in hematopoietic cell transplantation. Study information: Pretransplant recipient samples were taken after cytoreduction.

Repertoires were generated with immunoSEQ multiplex PCR, while TCRdb's copy carries only in-frame clones and drops some. The sample lists approximately 7,400 clones, 88% occurring once. Time point denoted: recipient sample about 28 days before transplant, after cytoreduction. The CDR3 runs to 15 residues. Trimming removed 6 bases from V and 2 bases from J, with 16 bases in between. In germline, CDR1 is SNHLY, CDR2 FYNNEI. This specimen consisted of peripheral blood mononuclear cells, obtained before stem cell transplant. The chain recombines TRBV2 with TRBJ1-1; D perhaps matches TRBD1 (6 bases). This TCR derives from a man in his sixties with acute myeloid leukemia. Some clones in this sample may be carry-over from other donors' samples. In DNA, the CDR3 is TGTGCCAGCAGGCCTTTACAGGGAGGAAACACTGAAGCTTTCTTT. Its protein product is CASRPLQGGNTEAFF.